This is a list of T cell receptor beta chains from one sample in a study of T-cell reconstitution after alpha-beta-depleted transplantation in children. Using its own MiXCR run on the PCR reads, TCRdb lists one record per CDR3 protein. This repertoire shows about 72,000 distinct CDR3 sequences, approximately 7.3% found once; its top ten account for around 2.4%. Here the sequenced sample was PBMCs from the stem cell graft donor, taken from the stem cell graft. These receptors were taken from a human donor who donated a stem cell graft to a child with acute lymphoblastic leukemia. The CDR3 runs from the conserved cysteine through the conserved F or W. The D gene is left open where the match is weak. Not all rows give a size; the values are once, few, many and, for expanded clones, a class.

J	size	V	D	CDR3	DNA
TRBJ2-4	few	TRBV12-3/TRBV12-4	.	CASSPFGGAQYF	TGTGCCAGCAGTCCCTTTGGGGGGGCTCAGTACTTC
TRBJ2-7	many	TRBV11-2	TRBD1	CASSERDRGSYEQYF	TGTGCCAGCAGCGAGCGGGACAGGGGCTCCTACGAGCAGTACTTC
TRBJ2-2	few	TRBV10-3	TRBD2	CAISSGSLNTGELFF	TGTGCCATTTCTAGCGGGAGCCTAAACACCGGGGAGCTGTTTTTT
TRBJ2-7	few	TRBV7-2	TRBD1	CASSLPYRGDEQYF	TGTGCCAGCAGCTTACCTTACAGGGGGGACGAGCAGTACTTC
TRBJ2-3	many	TRBV28	.	CASSLSGDTQYF	TGTGCCAGCAGTTTAAGTGGAGATACGCAGTATTTT
TRBJ2-6	.	TRBV7-2	.	CASSVAAGQGANVLTF	TGTGCCAGCAGCGTCGCTGCAGGGCAAGGGGCCAACGTCCTGACTTTC
TRBJ2-7	.	TRBV20-1	TRBD2	CSAGQGLAGHSYEQYF	TGCAGTGCTGGGCAGGGACTAGCGGGACACTCCTACGAGCAGTACTTC
TRBJ2-3	many	TRBV7-2	.	CASSLAGITDTQYF	TGTGCCAGCAGCTTAGCGGGGATCACAGATACGCAGTATTTT
TRBJ1-1	many	TRBV4-3	.	CASSHRQRLNTEAFF	TGCGCCAGCAGCCACAGACAGAGGTTGAACACTGAAGCTTTCTTT
TRBJ2-7	many	TRBV5-1	TRBD2	CASSLGLAGREQYF	TGCGCCAGCAGTCTGGGGCTAGCGGGACGAGAGCAGTACTTC
TRBJ1-5	many	TRBV19	.	CASREAGSNQPQHF	TGTGCCAGTCGGGAAGCGGGGAGCAATCAGCCCCAGCATTTT
TRBJ2-7	many	TRBV5-1	TRBD1	CASSLSSAGTGGYEQYF	TGCGCCAGCAGCTTGTCCTCTGCCGGGACAGGGGGCTACGAGCAGTACTTC
TRBJ1-2	many	TRBV7-6	.	CASSPDIDYGYTF	TGTGCCAGCAGCCCCGACATCGACTATGGCTACACCTTC
TRBJ2-3	.	TRBV20-1	TRBD2	CSAIRTSGAPDTQYF	TGCAGTGCTATAAGGACTAGCGGGGCCCCGGATACGCAGTATTTT
TRBJ1-2	many	TRBV29-1	.	CSVERSGSYGYTF	TGCAGCGTCGAAAGGTCAGGGAGCTATGGCTACACCTTC
TRBJ1-5	few	TRBV5-1	.	CASSEGGSNQPQHF	TGCGCCAGCAGCGAGGGGGGGAGCAATCAGCCCCAGCATTTT
TRBJ1-1	many	TRBV11-2	.	CASSSGWNTEAFF	TGTGCCAGCAGCTCAGGATGGAACACTGAAGCTTTCTTT
TRBJ2-1	.	TRBV20-1	TRBD2	CSASGRGGSYNEQFF	TGCAGTGCTAGTGGGCGGGGGGGCTCCTACAATGAGCAGTTCTTC
TRBJ1-1	many	TRBV20-1	TRBD1	CSASDRVQNTEAFF	TGCAGTGCTAGTGACAGGGTTCAAAACACTGAAGCTTTCTTT
TRBJ2-7	few	TRBV27	TRBD2	CASSSRGRGGLAYEQYF	TGTGCCAGCAGCTCCCGAGGCCGGGGGGGTCTCGCGTACGAGCAGTACTTC
TRBJ2-1	many	TRBV20-1	.	CSASSPEIPGSTLEEQFF	TGCAGTGCTAGCAGTCCCGAGATACCGGGATCTACCCTCGAGGAGCAGTTCTTC
TRBJ2-5	few	TRBV20-1	.	CSARIMTVQETQYF	TGCAGTGCCCGAATCATGACAGTACAAGAGACCCAGTACTTC
TRBJ2-5	few	TRBV7-2	.	CASSLYGYQETQYF	TGTGCCAGCAGCTTATACGGGTACCAAGAGACCCAGTACTTC
TRBJ2-1	medium-sized	TRBV7-2	.	CASSPHHEQFF	TGTGCCAGCAGTCCACATCATGAGCAGTTCTTC
TRBJ2-3	.	TRBV6-4	TRBD1	CASSRQGGEDTQYF	TGTGCCAGCAGCCGACAGGGGGGCGAAGATACGCAGTATTTT
TRBJ2-2	.	TRBV5-1	.	CASSLLAEGTGELFF	TGCGCCAGCAGCTTGTTAGCGGAGGGGACCGGGGAGCTGTTTTTT
TRBJ1-1	few	TRBV19	.	CASSIDHRDLGGAFF	TGTGCCAGTAGTATAGATCACCGGGACCTCGGGGGAGCTTTCTTT
TRBJ2-2	few	TRBV12-3/TRBV12-4	.	CASCPVVVEGPGGELFF	TGTGCCAGCTGCCCTGTGGTGGTAGAAGGGCCGGGCGGGGAGCTGTTTTTT
TRBJ2-1	few	TRBV19	TRBD2	CASRFATGGNEQFF	TGTGCCAGTAGATTCGCGACGGGGGGCAATGAGCAGTTCTTC